This T cell receptor beta chain was retrieved from a study of T cell responses to AZD1222 COVID-19 vaccine. Study-wide background: Some second doses came at about 4 weeks and others at about 12 weeks; these were pooled.

Sequenced by immunoSEQ multiplex PCR; TCRdb stores in-frame clones only, minus some. This table has 120,000 or so clones, roughly 86% appearing once. Notes on this clone: Its antigen is undetermined.

CDR1 is MNHEY, CDR2 SVGEGT, per germline. This CDR3 region has 17 residues. With 2 bases removed from V and 0 bases from J, the gap between germline ends came to 11 bases. The study's findings and limits: Recipients of two AZD1222 doses showed rising Spike-specific TCR breadth and depth.

The chain is built from TRBV6-2 or TRBV6-3 and TRBJ1-6; D gene uncertain. The sample here was peripheral blood, taken on day 0 of AZD1222 vaccination. The source is an adult in good health. Here the CDR3 reads CASSYPTQSSYNSPLHF. The CDR3 nucleotides are TGTGCCAGCAGTTACCCAACGCAGAGCTCCTATAATTCACCCCTCCACTTT.